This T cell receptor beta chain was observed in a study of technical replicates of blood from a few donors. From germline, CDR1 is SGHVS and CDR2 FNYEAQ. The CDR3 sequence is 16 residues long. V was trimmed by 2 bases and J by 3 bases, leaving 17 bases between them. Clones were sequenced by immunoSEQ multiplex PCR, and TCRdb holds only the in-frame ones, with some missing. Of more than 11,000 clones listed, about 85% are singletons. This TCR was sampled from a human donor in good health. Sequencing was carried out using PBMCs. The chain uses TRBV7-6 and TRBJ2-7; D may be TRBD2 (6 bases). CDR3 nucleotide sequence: TGTGCCAGCAGCTTAAATGAGGGAGGTGAGGGCTACGAGCAGTACTTC. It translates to CASSLNEGGEGYEQYF.